This entry lists 2 T cell receptor beta chains sequenced from one sample in a study of blood T cell repertoires in COVID-19. Produced via immunoSEQ multiplex PCR; TCRdb's table is partial and in-frame only. Among 85,000 to 100,000 clones listed, 60% to 85% were seen once. The material sequenced was peripheral blood. These TCRs come from a man in his fifties or sixties who had recovered from COVID-19.

The CDR3 region has the DNA TGTGCCAGTAGTACCGAGGCCCGGTGGAACAATGAGCAGTTCTTC. This gives the protein CASSTEARWNNEQFF. This chain links TRBV19 with TRBJ2-1; no reliable D call. Trimming left V 4 bases short and J 5 bases short, with 15 bases between. CDR3 length equals 15 residues. The V gene's germline CDR1 is LNHDA and CDR2 SQIVND (reference sequence).

This sequence joins TRBV4-2 and TRBJ1-5; 9 nucleotides line up with TRBD1. CDR1 LGHNA and CDR2 YNFKEQ come from the germline V gene. The CDR3 consists of 14 residues. Losses at the gene ends were 4 bases for V and 7 bases for J; bases not matched to a gene: 5. CDR3 nucleotides: TGTGCCAGCAGCCCCCACAGGGGGCAACAGCCCCAGCATTTT. It translates to CASSPHRGQQPQHF.